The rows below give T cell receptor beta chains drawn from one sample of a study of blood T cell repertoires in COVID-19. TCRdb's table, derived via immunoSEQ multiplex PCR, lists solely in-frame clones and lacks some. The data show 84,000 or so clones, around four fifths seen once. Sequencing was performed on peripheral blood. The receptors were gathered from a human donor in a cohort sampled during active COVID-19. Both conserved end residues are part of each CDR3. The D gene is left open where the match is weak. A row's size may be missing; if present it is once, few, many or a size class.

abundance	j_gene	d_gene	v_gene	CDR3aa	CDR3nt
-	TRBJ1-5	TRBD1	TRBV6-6	CASSPPGGAGGQPQHF	TGTGCCAGCAGTCCCCCAGGGGGCGCCGGGGGTCAGCCCCAGCATTTT
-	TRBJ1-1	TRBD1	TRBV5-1	CASSSGTGYMNTEAFF	TGCGCCAGCAGCTCCGGGACAGGTTACATGAACACTGAAGCTTTCTTT
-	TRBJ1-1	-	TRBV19	CASSLRTGETEAFF	TGTGCCAGTAGTTTAAGAACAGGAGAAACTGAAGCTTTCTTT
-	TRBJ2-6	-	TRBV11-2	CASSLGVGGGANVLTF	TGTGCCAGCAGCTTAGGAGTGGGGGGAGGGGCCAACGTCCTGACTTTC
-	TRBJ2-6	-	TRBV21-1	CASKRRDSGANVLTF	TGTGCCAGCAAGCGGAGGGACTCTGGGGCCAACGTCCTGACTTTC
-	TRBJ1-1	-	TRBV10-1	CASSIRAWDTEAFF	TGCGCCAGCAGTATCAGGGCTTGGGACACTGAAGCTTTCTTT
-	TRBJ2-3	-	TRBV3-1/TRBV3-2	CASSQSLTGGTDTQYF	TGTGCCAGCAGCCAATCGTTGACGGGGGGCACAGATACGCAGTATTTT
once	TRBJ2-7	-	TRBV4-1	CASSQETGRPYEQYF	TGCGCCAGCAGCCAAGAGACAGGCCGACCCTACGAGCAGTACTTC
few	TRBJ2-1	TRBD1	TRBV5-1	CATSTGTGVGNEQFF	TGCGCCACCTCGACCGGGACAGGGGTGGGCAATGAGCAGTTCTTC
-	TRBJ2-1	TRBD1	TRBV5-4	CASSSGTGGHEQFF	TGTGCCAGCAGCTCCGGGACAGGGGGCCATGAGCAGTTCTTC
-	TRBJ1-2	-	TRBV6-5	CASSYSSSGNIRYTF	TGTGCCAGCAGTTACTCTTCGTCAGGGAATATACGCTACACCTTC
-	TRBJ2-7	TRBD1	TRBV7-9	CASSFGTGGPYF	TGTGCCAGCAGCTTCGGGACAGGGGGCCCTTACTTC
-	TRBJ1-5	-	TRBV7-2	CASSLSHQGPNQPQHF	TGTGCCAGCAGCTTATCGCACCAGGGGCCGAATCAGCCCCAGCATTTT
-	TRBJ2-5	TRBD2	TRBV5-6	CASSLVSGGTETQYF	TGTGCCAGCAGCTTGGTTAGCGGGGGGACGGAGACCCAGTACTTC
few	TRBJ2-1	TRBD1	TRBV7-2	CASSFWTGVNNEQFF	TGTGCCAGCAGCTTCTGGACAGGGGTAAACAATGAGCAGTTCTTC
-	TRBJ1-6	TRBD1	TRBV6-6	CASSRQPQGASPLHF	TGTGCCAGCAGTCGTCAGCCACAGGGGGCTTCACCCCTCCACTTT
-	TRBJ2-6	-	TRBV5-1	CASSLPESSGANVLTF	TGCGCCAGCAGCTTGCCCGAGAGCTCTGGGGCCAACGTCCTGACTTTC
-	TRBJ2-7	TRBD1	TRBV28	CASSGQGYSYEQYF	TGTGCCAGCAGCGGACAGGGATACTCCTACGAGCAGTACTTC
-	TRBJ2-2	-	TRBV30	CAWSNGGIGELFF	TGTGCCTGGTCAAATGGAGGGATCGGGGAGCTGTTTTTT
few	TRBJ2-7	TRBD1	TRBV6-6	CASSWTGDRYEQYF	TGTGCCAGCAGTTGGACAGGGGACCGTTACGAGCAGTACTTC
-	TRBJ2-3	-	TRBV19	CASSIGRDPDTQYF	TGTGCCAGTAGTATAGGGCGGGACCCGGATACGCAGTATTTT
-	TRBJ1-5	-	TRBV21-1	CASSKGQRDQPQHF	TGTGCCAGCAGCAAAGGGCAGCGTGATCAGCCCCAGCATTTT
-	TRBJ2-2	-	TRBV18	CATLPRGAGELFF	TGTGCCACCCTTCCCAGGGGAGCCGGGGAGCTGTTTTTT
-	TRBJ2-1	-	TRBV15	CATSTQLYNEQFF	TGTGCCACCAGCACCCAACTCTACAATGAGCAGTTCTTC
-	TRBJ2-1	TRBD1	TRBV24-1	CATNEQGDNEQFF	TGTGCCACCAACGAACAGGGGGATAATGAGCAGTTCTTC
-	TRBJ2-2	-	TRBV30	CAWSVRRDTGELFF	TGTGCCTGGAGTGTACGGAGGGATACCGGGGAGCTGTTTTTT
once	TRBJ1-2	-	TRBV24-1	CATSESGARYGYTF	TGTGCCACCAGTGAGTCCGGAGCTAGGTATGGCTACACCTTC
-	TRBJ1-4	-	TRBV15	CATSRVRATNEKLFF	TGTGCCACCAGCAGAGTCCGGGCAACTAATGAAAAACTGTTTTTT
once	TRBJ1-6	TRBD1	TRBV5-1	CASSLLGDSQYNSPLHF	TGCGCCAGCAGCTTGCTAGGGGACAGCCAATATAATTCACCCCTCCACTTT
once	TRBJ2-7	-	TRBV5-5	CASSPAYEQYF	TGTGCCAGCAGCCCGGCCTACGAGCAGTACTTC
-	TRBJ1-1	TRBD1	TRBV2	CASSKTGVEAFF	TGTGCCAGCAGCAAGACAGGGGTAGAAGCTTTCTTT
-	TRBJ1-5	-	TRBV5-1	CASSFAGGQLEPQHF	TGCGCCAGCAGCTTCGCAGGAGGCCAGCTCGAGCCCCAGCATTTT
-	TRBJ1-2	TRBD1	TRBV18	CASSPTSPTGANYGYTF	TGTGCCAGCTCCCCTACCAGTCCGACAGGGGCCAACTATGGCTACACCTTC
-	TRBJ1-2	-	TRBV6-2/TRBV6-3	CASSRSEMYGYTF	TGTGCCAGCAGCCGGAGTGAGATGTATGGCTACACCTTC